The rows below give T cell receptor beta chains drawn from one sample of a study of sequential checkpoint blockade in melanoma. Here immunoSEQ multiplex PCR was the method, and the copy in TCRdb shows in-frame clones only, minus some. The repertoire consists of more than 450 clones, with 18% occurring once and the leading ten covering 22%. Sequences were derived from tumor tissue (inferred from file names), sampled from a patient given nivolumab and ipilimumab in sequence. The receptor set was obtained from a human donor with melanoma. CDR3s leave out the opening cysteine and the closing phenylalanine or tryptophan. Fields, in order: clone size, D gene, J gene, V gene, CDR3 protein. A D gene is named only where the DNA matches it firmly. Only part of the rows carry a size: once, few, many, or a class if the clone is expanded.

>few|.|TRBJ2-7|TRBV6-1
ASSEGLYEQY
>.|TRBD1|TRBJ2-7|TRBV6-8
ASTTQGGYEQY
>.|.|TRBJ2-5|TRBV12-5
ASGLGLQKTQY
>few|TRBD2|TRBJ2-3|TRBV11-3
ASSLVLAGGTDTQY
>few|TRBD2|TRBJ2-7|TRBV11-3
ASSLGGTNYEQY
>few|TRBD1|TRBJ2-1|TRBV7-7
ASSLGQGAHSYNEQF
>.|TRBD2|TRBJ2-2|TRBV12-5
ASGRLAGGPGAGELF
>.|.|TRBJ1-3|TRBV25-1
ASSTGQAGNTIY
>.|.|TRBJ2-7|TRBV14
ASKIGLGGPHEQY
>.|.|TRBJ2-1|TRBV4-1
ASSQVVGDSYNEQF
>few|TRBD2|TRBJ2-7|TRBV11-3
ASSLYPGGREQY
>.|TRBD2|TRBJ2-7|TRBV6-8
ASSYRVAREGTSYEQY
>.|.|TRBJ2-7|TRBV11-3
ASSFAGGNYEQY
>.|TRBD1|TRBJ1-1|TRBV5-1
ASSSAGTENTEAF
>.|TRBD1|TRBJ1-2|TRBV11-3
ASTDINNRGRGGYT
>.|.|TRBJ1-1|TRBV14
ASSLGTVGNTEAF
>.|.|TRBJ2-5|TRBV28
ASGEGLETQY
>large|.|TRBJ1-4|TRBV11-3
ASSPIKDRIVGEKLF
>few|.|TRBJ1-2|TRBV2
ASSPLTEANYGYT
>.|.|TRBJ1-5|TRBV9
ASSVDGLGPQH
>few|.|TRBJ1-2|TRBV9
ASKAPGDGYT
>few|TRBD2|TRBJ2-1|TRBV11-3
ASRKPGGNYNEQF
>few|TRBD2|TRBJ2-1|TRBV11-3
ASSLYGTSGGARSWEQF
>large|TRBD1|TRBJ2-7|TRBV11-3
ASSLGAAGGYEQY
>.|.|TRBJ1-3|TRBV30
AWSHGQGVLISGNTIY
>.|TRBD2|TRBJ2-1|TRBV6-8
ASSELAGGYNEQF
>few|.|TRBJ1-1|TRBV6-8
AISGWGTEAF
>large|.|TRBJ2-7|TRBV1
ASSQEGTASTYEQY
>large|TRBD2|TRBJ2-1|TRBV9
ASSGAGGNTEQF
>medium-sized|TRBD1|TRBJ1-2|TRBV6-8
ASSPGQGAHYGYT
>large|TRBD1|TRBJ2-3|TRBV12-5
ASTTPGQGSTDTQY
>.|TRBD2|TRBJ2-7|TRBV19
ASSIVAGGYEQY
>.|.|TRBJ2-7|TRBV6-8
AIRISPTYEQY
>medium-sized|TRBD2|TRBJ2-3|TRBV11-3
ASSRSSGGISTDTQY
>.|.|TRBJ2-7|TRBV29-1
SVGDGSWSEQY